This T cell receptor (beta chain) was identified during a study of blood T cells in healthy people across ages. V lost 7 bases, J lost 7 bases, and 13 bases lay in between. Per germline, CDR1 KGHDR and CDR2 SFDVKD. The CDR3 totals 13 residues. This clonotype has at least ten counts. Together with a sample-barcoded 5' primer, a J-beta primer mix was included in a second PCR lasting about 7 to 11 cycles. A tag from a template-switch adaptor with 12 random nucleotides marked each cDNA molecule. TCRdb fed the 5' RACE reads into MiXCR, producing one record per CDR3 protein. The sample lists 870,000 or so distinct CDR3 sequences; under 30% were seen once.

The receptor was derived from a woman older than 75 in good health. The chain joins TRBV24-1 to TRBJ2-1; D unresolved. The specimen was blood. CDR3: CATRSSSGNEQFF. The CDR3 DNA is TGTGCCACCAGGTCCTCCTCCGGGAATGAGCAGTTCTTC.